This T cell receptor beta chain was sequenced in a study of blood T cell repertoires in COVID-19. This CDR3 spans 15 amino acids. The V end lost 2 bases, the J end lost 2 bases, and 12 bases lay between the germline ends. Germline values: CDR1 KGHSH, CDR2 LQKENI. Only one count was recorded for this clone. Clones were sequenced by immunoSEQ multiplex PCR, and TCRdb holds only the in-frame ones, with some missing. This table has around 260,000 clones, over 75% appearing once. V and J are TRBV18 and TRBJ2-5, with D possibly matching TRBD1 (6 bases). Sample: PBMCs or T cells enriched from blood (not recorded which). The origin of this receptor is a woman under 40 who had recovered from COVID-19. CDR3 nucleotide sequence: TGTGCCAGCTCACCAAACACAGGGAAACAAGAGACCCAGTACTTC. It is translated as CASSPNTGKQETQYF.